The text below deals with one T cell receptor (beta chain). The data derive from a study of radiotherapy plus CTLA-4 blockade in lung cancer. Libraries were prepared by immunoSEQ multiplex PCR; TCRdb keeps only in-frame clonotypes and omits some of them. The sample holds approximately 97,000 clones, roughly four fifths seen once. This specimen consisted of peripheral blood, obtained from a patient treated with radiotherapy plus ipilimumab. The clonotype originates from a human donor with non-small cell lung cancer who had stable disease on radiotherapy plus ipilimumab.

CDR3 bases: TGTGCCAGCAGTGGGGTCACTGAGACCCAGTACTTC. This codes for CASSGVTETQYF. The V gene is TRBV2, the J gene TRBJ2-5; D uncertain. Germline CDR1 SNHLY, CDR2 FYNNEI. CDR3 length: 12 amino acids. The V end lost 4 bases, the J end lost 5 bases, and 8 bases lay between the germline ends.